Listed below are T cell receptor beta chains from one sample, sequenced in a study of blood T cell repertoires in COVID-19. Sequenced by immunoSEQ multiplex PCR; TCRdb stores in-frame clones only, minus some. This table holds around 150,000 clones, around nine tenths found once. The sequencing sample was made of peripheral blood. These receptors all come from a man between 45 and 60 years old with active or convalescent COVID-19. The CDR3 runs from the conserved cysteine through the conserved F or W. A D gene is named only where the DNA matches it firmly. Some rows have no size entry. The others give once, few or many, or a class for an expanded clone.

CDR3,DNA,J,size,D,V
CASSSNRGINEKLFF,TGTGCCAGCAGTTCCAACAGGGGGATCAATGAAAAACTGTTTTTT,TRBJ1-4,.,TRBD1,TRBV5-4
CAISATGEETQYF,TGTGCCATCAGTGCGACAGGGGAAGAGACCCAGTACTTC,TRBJ2-5,.,TRBD1,TRBV10-3
CASSSPVLTEAFF,TGTGCCAGCAGTTCCCCCGTCCTCACTGAAGCTTTCTTT,TRBJ1-1,.,.,TRBV6-5
CAISGGQGRNYEQYF,TGTGCCATCAGTGGGGGACAGGGGCGGAATTACGAGCAGTACTTC,TRBJ2-7,.,TRBD1,TRBV10-3
CASSPTTGERYEKLFF,TGCGCCAGCAGCCCTACTACAGGGGAGCGATACGAAAAACTGTTTTTT,TRBJ1-4,.,TRBD1,TRBV4-1
CASSLGGGVKETQYF,TGTGCCAGCAGTTTAGGAGGCGGGGTGAAAGAGACCCAGTACTTC,TRBJ2-5,.,.,TRBV28
CASSQGGLGTDTQYF,TGTGCCAGCAGCCAAGGTGGACTCGGCACAGATACGCAGTATTTT,TRBJ2-3,.,.,TRBV3-1/TRBV3-2
CASSLSWGLNTEAFF,TGTGCCAGCAGTTTATCTTGGGGCCTGAACACTGAAGCTTTCTTT,TRBJ1-1,.,.,TRBV27
CASTSRTGKNQPQHF,TGTGCCAGTACCTCCAGGACAGGGAAGAATCAGCCCCAGCATTTT,TRBJ1-5,few,TRBD1,TRBV2
CASRALSGRPSYNEQFF,TGTGCCAGCAGAGCACTTAGCGGGAGGCCCAGCTACAATGAGCAGTTCTTC,TRBJ2-1,.,TRBD2,TRBV7-9
CASSPGHRGDYGYTF,TGTGCCAGCAGCCCGGGACACCGGGGTGACTATGGCTACACCTTC,TRBJ1-2,.,.,TRBV5-5
CASSLYGLLRTGGNEQYF,TGTGCCAGCAGCTTATATGGGCTATTGAGGACAGGGGGCAACGAGCAGTACTTC,TRBJ2-7,.,TRBD1,TRBV7-9
CASSRNRGNQPQHF,TGCGCCAGCAGTCGGAACAGGGGGAACCAGCCCCAGCATTTT,TRBJ1-5,.,TRBD1,TRBV10-2
CASSLGTSGHQETQYF,TGTGCCAGCAGTCTAGGGACTAGCGGGCATCAAGAGACCCAGTACTTC,TRBJ2-5,.,TRBD2,TRBV9
CASSLDSRYTF,TGTGCCAGCAGTCTCGACAGCCGCTACACCTTC,TRBJ1-2,.,.,TRBV28
CASSPQGQPQHF,TGTGCCAGTAGTCCTCAGGGGCAGCCCCAGCATTTT,TRBJ1-5,.,.,TRBV19
CASSQLRLAREQFF,TGCGCCAGCAGCCAGTTAAGACTAGCGAGAGAGCAGTTCTTC,TRBJ2-1,.,TRBD2,TRBV4-1
CASSYGTGTPLLEAFF,TGTGCCAGCAGTTATGGGACAGGGACGCCTCTCCTCGAAGCTTTCTTT,TRBJ1-1,.,TRBD1,TRBV27
CASSSKDGMNTEAFF,TGTGCCAGCAGCTCCAAGGACGGGATGAACACTGAAGCTTTCTTT,TRBJ1-1,.,.,TRBV7-6
CASSLGLAGFANTGELFF,TGCGCCAGCAGCTTGGGGCTAGCGGGATTCGCGAACACCGGGGAGCTGTTTTTT,TRBJ2-2,.,TRBD2,TRBV5-1
CASSVRGQGSGNTIYF,TGTGCCAGCAGCGTAAGGGGACAGGGCTCTGGAAACACCATATATTTT,TRBJ1-3,.,TRBD1,TRBV9
CASSSWTREETQYF,TGTGCCAGTAGTTCCTGGACTAGGGAAGAGACCCAGTACTTC,TRBJ2-5,.,TRBD2,TRBV19
CASSLRQNSGNTIYF,TGTGCCAGCAGTTTAAGACAGAACTCTGGAAACACCATATATTTT,TRBJ1-3,.,.,TRBV2
CASSVGRATYEQYF,TGTGCCAGTAGTGTGGGCAGGGCAACCTACGAGCAGTACTTC,TRBJ2-7,.,.,TRBV19
CASSPRDQETQYF,TGTGCCAGCAGCCCCCGGGACCAAGAGACCCAGTACTTC,TRBJ2-5,.,.,TRBV4-2
CASSRDSSSYEQYF,TGCGCCAGCAGCCGGGACTCTAGCTCCTACGAGCAGTACTTC,TRBJ2-7,.,.,TRBV4-1
CATSDLSSGRRNEQFF,TGTGCCACCAGTGATTTGTCTAGCGGGAGGAGAAATGAGCAGTTCTTC,TRBJ2-1,once,TRBD2,TRBV24-1
CASTEGYEQYF,TGTGCCAGCACGGAGGGCTACGAGCAGTACTTC,TRBJ2-7,.,.,TRBV28
CASSSSPTREQYF,TGTGCCAGCAGTTCCTCCCCAACTCGCGAGCAGTACTTC,TRBJ2-7,.,.,TRBV28
CASRRGGGELFF,TGTGCCAGCCGACGGGGGGGCGGGGAGCTGTTTTTT,TRBJ2-2,.,TRBD2,TRBV6-5
CASREDGDQPQHF,TGTGCCAGCAGGGAAGACGGAGATCAGCCCCAGCATTTT,TRBJ1-5,.,.,TRBV6-1
CASTLGRVYNEQFF,TGTGCCAGCACCTTAGGGAGGGTCTACAATGAGCAGTTCTTC,TRBJ2-1,.,TRBD2,TRBV7-9
CASSSSGSSYEQYF,TGTGCCAGTAGTAGCAGCGGGTCTTCCTACGAGCAGTACTTC,TRBJ2-7,.,.,TRBV19
CSARPRDTQYF,TGCAGTGCCCGGCCTAGAGATACGCAGTATTTT,TRBJ2-3,.,.,TRBV20-1
CASRVQPAYEQYF,TGTGCCAGCAGGGTACAGCCAGCCTACGAGCAGTACTTC,TRBJ2-7,few,.,TRBV6-5
CASSLTGQGSSGANVLTF,TGCGCCAGCAGCTTGACGGGACAGGGGAGCTCTGGGGCCAACGTCCTGACTTTC,TRBJ2-6,.,TRBD1,TRBV5-1
CASSLKGEGAKYF,TGCGCCAGCAGCCTTAAAGGGGAAGGGGCTAAGTACTTC,TRBJ2-4,.,.,TRBV4-3
CASFPRNPEAFF,TGTGCCAGCTTCCCGAGGAACCCTGAAGCTTTCTTT,TRBJ1-1,few,.,TRBV5-6
CASSEGLLPSSYNEQFF,TGTGCCAGCAGTGAAGGTCTTCTCCCGAGCTCCTACAATGAGCAGTTCTTC,TRBJ2-1,few,.,TRBV6-1
CASRDSQGVGTGELFF,TGCGCCAGCAGGGATTCGCAGGGGGTGGGCACCGGGGAGCTGTTTTTT,TRBJ2-2,.,TRBD1,TRBV4-1
CASSPLIGEKLFF,TGTGCCAGCAGTCCCCTTATCGGGGAAAAACTGTTTTTT,TRBJ1-4,.,.,TRBV6-6
CASSPEGWETQYF,TGTGCCAGCTCACCAGAGGGCTGGGAGACCCAGTACTTC,TRBJ2-5,.,.,TRBV18
CASSLPRTGDGYTF,TGCGCCAGCAGCTTGCCTCGGACAGGGGACGGCTACACCTTC,TRBJ1-2,.,TRBD1,TRBV5-1
CASSEALGQGPEYGYTF,TGTGCCAGCAGTGAAGCGCTTGGTCAGGGGCCCGAATATGGCTACACCTTC,TRBJ1-2,.,.,TRBV2
CASRGTPGQGYGYTF,TGTGCCAGCAGAGGCACCCCAGGGCAGGGCTATGGCTACACCTTC,TRBJ1-2,.,.,TRBV6-5
CASSTTGASYNQPQHF,TGTGCCAGTAGTACGACAGGGGCGTCTTACAATCAGCCCCAGCATTTT,TRBJ1-5,.,TRBD1,TRBV19
CASNPSGLGELFF,TGTGCCAGCAATCCGAGTGGTCTCGGGGAGCTGTTTTTT,TRBJ2-2,.,.,TRBV2
CASSIVAWTGVTRRPEAFF,TGTGCCAGTAGTATAGTGGCGTGGACAGGGGTAACGCGTCGTCCTGAAGCTTTCTTT,TRBJ1-1,.,TRBD1,TRBV19
CASRQGGSGANVLTF,TGTGCCAGCAGACAGGGGGGCTCTGGGGCCAACGTCCTGACTTTC,TRBJ2-6,.,TRBD1,TRBV6-5
CASSYSPRHHYEQYF,TGTGCCAGCAGTTACTCTCCAAGACACCACTACGAGCAGTACTTC,TRBJ2-7,.,.,TRBV6-5
CASTGTGNQPQHF,TGTGCCAGTACCGGGACAGGGAATCAGCCCCAGCATTTT,TRBJ1-5,.,TRBD1,TRBV19
CASRPSGDHTGELFF,TGCGCCAGCAGGCCAAGCGGAGACCACACCGGGGAGCTGTTTTTT,TRBJ2-2,.,.,TRBV5-1
CASRVGGEGNQPQHF,TGTGCCAGCCGTGTAGGGGGCGAGGGCAATCAGCCCCAGCATTTT,TRBJ1-5,.,TRBD1,TRBV28
CAWSLTDNTEAFF,TGTGCCTGGAGTTTGACAGATAACACTGAAGCTTTCTTT,TRBJ1-1,.,.,TRBV30
CASSLGLSGYEQYF,TGTGCCAGCAGCTTAGGCCTTTCGGGCTACGAGCAGTACTTC,TRBJ2-7,.,.,TRBV11-3
CASGQGNRVLQPQHF,TGTGCCAGTGGACAGGGGAACAGAGTTTTACAGCCCCAGCATTTT,TRBJ1-5,.,TRBD1,TRBV19
CSANDRRAGYGYTF,TGCAGTGCTAATGACAGACGAGCGGGATATGGCTACACCTTC,TRBJ1-2,once,.,TRBV20-1
CASSYEGLTGNTIYF,TGTGCCAGCAGTTACGAGGGACTCACTGGAAACACCATATATTTT,TRBJ1-3,.,.,TRBV6-5
CATSEGGTGGNEQYF,TGTGCCACCAGTGAGGGGGGGACAGGGGGCAACGAGCAGTACTTC,TRBJ2-7,.,TRBD1,TRBV24-1